This is a list of T cell receptor beta chains from one sample in a study of persistence of HIV-infected CD4 T cells. For these receptors, no antigen is known. Only in-frame clones appear in the TCRdb table, and some are missing; sequencing was by immunoSEQ multiplex PCR. The sample has about 46,000 clones, about nine tenths seen once. This specimen was CD4+ T cells sorted from PBMCs after roughly 20-hour stimulation, taken from a patient who received antiretroviral therapy. The receptors originated from an adult woman with HIV who was CMV-seropositive. CDR3s include the opening cysteine and the closing phenylalanine or tryptophan. Each record gives: V gene, D gene, clone size, J gene, CDR3 protein, CDR3 DNA. A D gene is named only where the DNA matches it firmly. Clone sizes are given selectively: once, few, many, or a class where the clone is expanded.

v_gene: TRBV14
d_gene: TRBD1
abundance: -
j_gene: TRBJ1-2
CDR3aa: CASSQGGTEFF
CDR3nt: TGTGCCAGCAGCCAAGGGGGGACAGAGTTCTTC

v_gene: TRBV28
d_gene: -
abundance: -
j_gene: TRBJ2-2
CDR3aa: CASSPSGSGNTGELFF
CDR3nt: TGTGCCAGCAGTCCCTCAGGTAGCGGGAACACCGGGGAGCTGTTTTTT

v_gene: TRBV6-5
d_gene: -
abundance: -
j_gene: TRBJ1-5
CDR3aa: CASSWTQGVDQPQHF
CDR3nt: TGTGCCAGCAGTTGGACACAGGGTGTGGATCAGCCCCAGCATTTT

v_gene: TRBV5-6
d_gene: -
abundance: -
j_gene: TRBJ2-1
CDR3aa: CASSPDGTANEQFF
CDR3nt: TGTGCCAGCAGCCCGGACGGGACGGCCAATGAGCAGTTCTTC

v_gene: TRBV19
d_gene: -
abundance: few
j_gene: TRBJ1-3
CDR3aa: CASSNAPLAITGNTIYF
CDR3nt: TGTGCCAGTAGTAACGCGCCTTTGGCAATAACTGGAAACACCATATATTTT

v_gene: TRBV28
d_gene: -
abundance: once
j_gene: TRBJ1-1
CDR3aa: CASSPSGVDTEAFF
CDR3nt: TGTGCCAGCAGTCCTAGCGGAGTCGACACTGAAGCTTTCTTT

v_gene: TRBV25-1
d_gene: TRBD2
abundance: -
j_gene: TRBJ2-5
CDR3aa: CASSGPVAGGETQYF
CDR3nt: TGTGCCAGCAGTGGACCCGTAGCGGGAGGAGAGACCCAGTACTTC

v_gene: TRBV27
d_gene: TRBD2
abundance: -
j_gene: TRBJ2-1
CDR3aa: CASSWGSGGRAQDEQFF
CDR3nt: TGTGCCAGCAGTTGGGGAAGCGGCGGGAGGGCCCAGGATGAGCAGTTCTTC

v_gene: TRBV5-4
d_gene: TRBD2
abundance: -
j_gene: TRBJ2-3
CDR3aa: CASSAASGRSTDTQYF
CDR3nt: TGTGCCAGCAGCGCCGCAAGCGGGAGAAGCACAGATACGCAGTATTTT

v_gene: TRBV29-1
d_gene: -
abundance: -
j_gene: TRBJ1-3
CDR3aa: CSALGLKSSGNTIYF
CDR3nt: TGCAGCGCTTTAGGCCTGAAGAGCTCTGGAAACACCATATATTTT

v_gene: TRBV7-8
d_gene: TRBD1
abundance: -
j_gene: TRBJ1-1
CDR3aa: CASSHTGVGTEAFF
CDR3nt: TGTGCCAGCAGCCATACAGGGGTGGGCACTGAAGCTTTCTTT

v_gene: TRBV6-2/TRBV6-3
d_gene: TRBD2
abundance: -
j_gene: TRBJ2-1
CDR3aa: CASSPSGGNEQFF
CDR3nt: TGTGCCAGCAGCCCCAGCGGGGGTAATGAGCAGTTCTTC

v_gene: TRBV15
d_gene: TRBD1
abundance: -
j_gene: TRBJ1-2
CDR3aa: CATSRDQDRVGYGYTF
CDR3nt: TGTGCCACCAGCAGAGATCAGGACAGGGTTGGCTATGGCTACACCTTC

v_gene: TRBV5-4
d_gene: -
abundance: -
j_gene: TRBJ2-6
CDR3aa: CATGTGSTGANVLTF
CDR3nt: TGTGCCACGGGAACAGGGAGTACTGGGGCCAACGTCCTGACTTTC

v_gene: TRBV28
d_gene: -
abundance: -
j_gene: TRBJ2-7
CDR3aa: CASSSSAGGPFHEQYF
CDR3nt: TGTGCCAGCAGTTCCTCCGCCGGGGGACCCTTTCACGAGCAGTACTTC

v_gene: TRBV29-1
d_gene: -
abundance: -
j_gene: TRBJ1-1
CDR3aa: CSVEVGRGSLTGSTEAFF
CDR3nt: TGCAGCGTTGAAGTGGGCCGGGGCTCCCTAACAGGGTCCACTGAAGCTTTCTTT

v_gene: TRBV5-5
d_gene: -
abundance: -
j_gene: TRBJ2-1
CDR3aa: CASSLERGWYNEQFF
CDR3nt: TGTGCCAGCAGCTTGGAGAGGGGTTGGTACAATGAGCAGTTCTTC

v_gene: TRBV24-1
d_gene: -
abundance: -
j_gene: TRBJ2-1
CDR3aa: CATSDSWGRGNEQFF
CDR3nt: TGTGCCACCAGTGATTCCTGGGGGCGGGGGAATGAGCAGTTCTTC

v_gene: TRBV28
d_gene: TRBD1
abundance: -
j_gene: TRBJ1-3
CDR3aa: CASSQPRQGGSGNTIYF
CDR3nt: TGTGCCAGCAGTCAGCCCCGACAGGGTGGCTCTGGAAACACCATATATTTT

v_gene: TRBV19
d_gene: -
abundance: -
j_gene: TRBJ1-2
CDR3aa: CASSTPRFQGGYTF
CDR3nt: TGTGCCAGTAGTACCCCCAGGTTCCAGGGGGGCTACACCTTC

v_gene: TRBV7-9
d_gene: -
abundance: -
j_gene: TRBJ1-1
CDR3aa: CASSPHGAMYTEAFF
CDR3nt: TGTGCCAGCAGCCCACACGGGGCAATGTACACTGAAGCTTTCTTT

v_gene: TRBV6-5
d_gene: TRBD2
abundance: -
j_gene: TRBJ2-1
CDR3aa: CASSWEGLAGDEQFF
CDR3nt: TGTGCCAGCAGTTGGGAGGGACTAGCGGGGGATGAGCAGTTCTTC

v_gene: TRBV30
d_gene: -
abundance: -
j_gene: TRBJ1-3
CDR3aa: CAWSAHVEPGDF
CDR3nt: TGTGCCTGGAGTGCCCACGTAGAACCAGGGGATTTT

v_gene: TRBV19
d_gene: TRBD1
abundance: -
j_gene: TRBJ2-4
CDR3aa: CASSKNRGNIQYF
CDR3nt: TGTGCCAGTAGTAAAAACAGGGGAAACATTCAGTACTTC

v_gene: TRBV28
d_gene: -
abundance: -
j_gene: TRBJ2-7
CDR3aa: CASSLGLWQYF
CDR3nt: TGTGCCAGCAGTTTAGGTCTATGGCAGTACTTC

v_gene: TRBV5-1
d_gene: TRBD2
abundance: -
j_gene: TRBJ2-1
CDR3aa: CASSLVGLAGGRGNEQFF
CDR3nt: TGCGCCAGCAGCTTGGTCGGATTAGCGGGAGGTAGGGGCAATGAGCAGTTCTTC

v_gene: TRBV5-1
d_gene: -
abundance: -
j_gene: TRBJ2-2
CDR3aa: CASSSGNSNTGELFF
CDR3nt: TGCGCCAGCAGCTCGGGCAACTCGAACACCGGGGAGCTGTTTTTT

v_gene: TRBV6-5
d_gene: -
abundance: -
j_gene: TRBJ1-1
CDR3aa: CASSYSAGGTEAFF
CDR3nt: TGTGCCAGCAGTTACTCGGCCGGAGGTACTGAAGCTTTCTTT

v_gene: TRBV7-8
d_gene: -
abundance: -
j_gene: TRBJ1-4
CDR3aa: CASSPHPKGQGEKLFF
CDR3nt: TGTGCCAGCAGCCCTCATCCCAAGGGCCAGGGTGAAAAACTGTTTTTT

v_gene: TRBV28
d_gene: TRBD1
abundance: -
j_gene: TRBJ1-6
CDR3aa: CASRLSGGAVYSPLHF
CDR3nt: TGTGCCAGCAGACTATCAGGGGGCGCGGTTTATTCACCCCTCCACTTT

v_gene: TRBV27
d_gene: TRBD2
abundance: -
j_gene: TRBJ2-3
CDR3aa: CASSRGLVDTQYF
CDR3nt: TGTGCCAGCAGCCGGGGACTAGTAGATACGCAGTATTTT

v_gene: TRBV6-2/TRBV6-3
d_gene: TRBD1
abundance: -
j_gene: TRBJ2-7
CDR3aa: CASSYSGRGTNEQYF
CDR3nt: TGTGCCAGCAGTTACAGTGGCAGGGGGACGAACGAGCAGTACTTC

v_gene: TRBV29-1
d_gene: -
abundance: few
j_gene: TRBJ2-3
CDR3aa: CSVDQPQGTDTQYF
CDR3nt: TGCAGCGTTGACCAACCCCAAGGCACAGATACGCAGTATTTT

v_gene: TRBV3-1/TRBV3-2
d_gene: -
abundance: once
j_gene: TRBJ2-2
CDR3aa: CASSQRGGRGAGELFF
CDR3nt: TGTGCCAGCAGCCAAAGGGGGGGAAGGGGCGCCGGGGAGCTGTTTTTT

v_gene: TRBV12-5
d_gene: -
abundance: -
j_gene: TRBJ1-6
CDR3aa: CASIRWGSPLHF
CDR3nt: TGTGCTAGTATCAGATGGGGTTCACCCCTCCACTTT

v_gene: TRBV7-2
d_gene: TRBD1
abundance: -
j_gene: TRBJ1-1
CDR3aa: CASSLTGQANTEAFF
CDR3nt: TGTGCCAGCAGCCTCACAGGACAGGCTAACACTGAAGCTTTCTTT

v_gene: TRBV18
d_gene: -
abundance: -
j_gene: TRBJ1-5
CDR3aa: CASSDIGSNQPQHF
CDR3nt: TGTGCCAGCTCGGACATAGGCAGCAATCAGCCCCAGCATTTT

v_gene: TRBV7-2
d_gene: -
abundance: -
j_gene: TRBJ2-6
CDR3aa: CASSASRANVLTF
CDR3nt: TGTGCCAGCTCGGCCAGTAGGGCCAACGTCCTGACTTTC

v_gene: TRBV5-6
d_gene: -
abundance: -
j_gene: TRBJ2-4
CDR3aa: CASSLFTVAKNIQYF
CDR3nt: TGTGCCAGCAGCTTGTTTACGGTAGCCAAAAACATTCAGTACTTC

v_gene: TRBV12-5
d_gene: -
abundance: -
j_gene: TRBJ1-1
CDR3aa: CASGSHVTGSEAEAFF
CDR3nt: TGTGCTAGTGGTTCCCACGTTACAGGGAGTGAAGCTGAAGCTTTCTTT

v_gene: TRBV18
d_gene: -
abundance: -
j_gene: TRBJ2-5
CDR3aa: CASSPPAGWGETQYF
CDR3nt: TGTGCCAGCTCACCACCCGCAGGGTGGGGAGAGACCCAGTACTTC

v_gene: TRBV6-5
d_gene: TRBD1
abundance: -
j_gene: TRBJ2-5
CDR3aa: CASSYHGRGRPETQYF
CDR3nt: TGTGCCAGCAGTTACCACGGCAGGGGGCGCCCAGAGACCCAGTACTTC

v_gene: TRBV6-6
d_gene: TRBD1
abundance: -
j_gene: TRBJ1-1
CDR3aa: CASSVTDRGNTEAFF
CDR3nt: TGTGCCAGCAGTGTCACGGACAGGGGGAACACTGAAGCTTTCTTT

v_gene: TRBV5-8
d_gene: -
abundance: -
j_gene: TRBJ2-7
CDR3aa: CASSLLIRGDYEQYF
CDR3nt: TGTGCCAGCAGCTTGTTGATTAGGGGGGACTACGAGCAGTACTTC

v_gene: TRBV27
d_gene: TRBD1
abundance: -
j_gene: TRBJ1-5
CDR3aa: CASRIGQGGNQPQHF
CDR3nt: TGCGCCAGCAGAATCGGACAGGGGGGCAATCAGCCCCAGCATTTT

v_gene: TRBV5-3
d_gene: TRBD1
abundance: once
j_gene: TRBJ1-1
CDR3aa: CARSPGQGNTEAFF
CDR3nt: TGTGCCAGAAGCCCAGGACAGGGAAACACTGAAGCTTTCTTT

v_gene: TRBV5-5
d_gene: TRBD2
abundance: -
j_gene: TRBJ2-7
CDR3aa: CASSLTGTSGRTEQYF
CDR3nt: TGTGCCAGCAGCCTTACCGGGACTAGCGGGAGGACCGAGCAGTACTTC

v_gene: TRBV19
d_gene: TRBD1
abundance: -
j_gene: TRBJ2-7
CDR3aa: CASSVGQGSLYEQYF
CDR3nt: TGTGCCAGTAGTGTCGGACAGGGGTCTCTCTACGAGCAGTACTTC

v_gene: TRBV6-5
d_gene: TRBD1
abundance: -
j_gene: TRBJ1-5
CDR3aa: CASGGQGRGNQPQHF
CDR3nt: TGTGCCAGCGGGGGACAGGGCAGGGGCAATCAGCCCCAGCATTTT

v_gene: TRBV19
d_gene: TRBD1
abundance: -
j_gene: TRBJ1-1
CDR3aa: CASSWDRSTEAFF
CDR3nt: TGTGCCAGTAGTTGGGACAGGAGCACTGAAGCTTTCTTT

v_gene: TRBV23-1
d_gene: -
abundance: -
j_gene: TRBJ2-2
CDR3aa: CASSLGNGISNTGELFF
CDR3nt: TGCGCCAGCAGTCTTGGGAATGGGATCTCGAACACCGGGGAGCTGTTTTTT

v_gene: TRBV5-1
d_gene: -
abundance: few
j_gene: TRBJ1-3
CDR3aa: CASSLGVPNSGNTIYF
CDR3nt: TGCGCCAGCAGCTTAGGAGTCCCCAACTCTGGAAACACCATATATTTT

v_gene: TRBV3-1/TRBV3-2
d_gene: TRBD1
abundance: -
j_gene: TRBJ1-4
CDR3aa: CASSPQGKTNEKLFF
CDR3nt: TGTGCCAGCAGCCCACAGGGGAAAACTAATGAAAAACTGTTTTTT

v_gene: TRBV2
d_gene: -
abundance: -
j_gene: TRBJ2-2
CDR3aa: CASKRTSRANTGELFF
CDR3nt: TGTGCCAGCAAGAGAACTAGCCGAGCGAACACCGGGGAGCTGTTTTTT

v_gene: TRBV24-1
d_gene: TRBD1
abundance: once
j_gene: TRBJ1-5
CDR3aa: CATSDRTTGEPQHF
CDR3nt: TGTGCCACCAGTGATAGAACAACAGGGGAGCCCCAGCATTTT

v_gene: TRBV5-1
d_gene: -
abundance: -
j_gene: TRBJ2-5
CDR3aa: CASSISKIQETQYF
CDR3nt: TGCGCCAGCAGCATCTCAAAAATTCAAGAGACCCAGTACTTC

v_gene: TRBV6-2/TRBV6-3
d_gene: TRBD1
abundance: -
j_gene: TRBJ1-2
CDR3aa: CASSRPGQGYGYTF
CDR3nt: TGTGCCAGCAGCCGTCCGGGACAGGGTTATGGCTACACCTTC

v_gene: TRBV3-1/TRBV3-2
d_gene: TRBD2
abundance: once
j_gene: TRBJ2-2
CDR3aa: CASSPSAGEGGELFF
CDR3nt: TGTGCCAGCAGCCCCTCAGCGGGGGAAGGCGGGGAGCTGTTTTTT

v_gene: TRBV5-6
d_gene: TRBD1
abundance: -
j_gene: TRBJ2-3
CDR3aa: CASSLATGADTQYF
CDR3nt: TGTGCCAGCAGCTTGGCTACAGGGGCAGATACGCAGTATTTT

v_gene: TRBV24-1
d_gene: -
abundance: -
j_gene: TRBJ2-5
CDR3aa: CATSDLVETQYF
CDR3nt: TGTGCCACCAGTGATTTAGTGGAGACCCAGTACTTC